Given below is one T cell receptor (beta chain) in context. Its target is unknown. This record belongs to a study of T cells after posttransplantation cyclophosphamide. General study points: TRB clonality was highly associated with recipient CMV seropositivity and reactivation. Later blood repertoires were often dominated by clones from the donor CD8+ memory compartment. Tissue-infiltrating T cells from skin or gut overlapped little with blood T cells.

The related graft donor's blood sample was taken on the day of bone marrow donation. This table comes from immunoSEQ multiplex PCR, and its TCRdb copy is limited to in-frame clones, with some not included. The profile shows more than 60,000 clones, 93% of them singletons. Sequencing was carried out using PBMCs. The source is a woman in her twenties or thirties in good health and a related stem cell transplant donor.

This CDR3 reads CALGQANSGNTIYF. CDR3 DNA sequence: TGTGCCCTAGGACAGGCGAACTCTGGAAACACCATATATTTT. The chain carries TRBV30 and TRBJ1-3; 7 bases fit TRBD1. CDR3 length: 14 residues. The V gene end was trimmed by 8 bases and the J gene end by 0 bases; junction bases not matched to a gene: 7. Germline V gene lookup returns CDR1 GTSNPN and CDR2 SVGIG (reference sequence). The full variable domain, completed using reference TRBV30 and TRBJ1-3, is SQTIHQWPATLVQPVGSPLSLECTVEGTSNPNLYWYRQAAGRGLQLLFYSVGIGQISSEVPQNLSASRPQDRQFILSSKKLLLSDSGFYLCALGQANSGNTIYFGEGSWLTVV.